Shown below are 19 T cell receptor beta chains from a single sample sequenced in a study of cytomegalovirus exposure and HLA in healthy donors. PCR involved 60 Vbeta and 13 Jbeta primers. Here immunoSEQ multiplex PCR was the method, and the copy in TCRdb shows in-frame clones only, minus some. The sample has 40,000 or so clones, 90% to 95% seen once. Sequencing input: PBMCs. The receptors originated from a woman between 18 and 30 years old in good health and CMV-seronegative.

This chain connects TRBV11-3 to TRBJ2-4, with 7 bases lining up with TRBD2. This CDR3 contains 13 residues. Germline V gene lookup returns CDR1 SGHNT and CDR2 YENEEA. Trimming cost V 1 base and J 9 bases; bases outside gene matches: 3. CDR3 region: CASSLGEGSIQYF. CDR3 sequence (DNA): TGTGCCAGCAGCTTAGGGGAGGGGAGCATTCAGTACTTC.

The chain is built from TRBV10-1 and TRBJ2-3; D possibly corresponds to TRBD1 (6 bases). The CDR3 contains 19 residues. CDR1 is WNHNN, CDR2 SYGVQD, per germline (reference sequence). Trimming removed 4 bases from V and 4 bases from J, with 27 bases in between. In nucleotides, the CDR3 is TGCGCCAGCAGTGTTCCCAGGGGACCCCCTCCCGATCGGGCAGATACGCAGTATTTT. Protein: CASSVPRGPPPDRADTQYF.

The CDR3 nucleotides read TGTGCCACCAGCAGAGATCGCGGAGGGAGACCCTACGAGCAGTACTTC. Protein product: CATSRDRGGRPYEQYF. The genes are TRBV15 and TRBJ2-7, with D perhaps TRBD2 (6 bases). Germline CDR1 is LNHNV and CDR2 is YYDKDF (reference sequence). Between the trimmed V and J ends, which lost 0 bases and 2 bases, there was a span of 14 bases. The CDR3 runs to 16 residues.

V usage is TRBV18 and J usage is TRBJ2-1; 9 bases fit TRBD2. Germline loops: CDR1 KGHSH, CDR2 LQKENI. The CDR3 has 18 residues. The trim removed 2 bases at V and 4 bases at J, leaving 12 bases unmatched. CDR3 sequence reads: CASSPWLAGQRPYNEQFF. The CDR3 DNA reads TGTGCCAGCTCACCATGGCTAGCGGGACAAAGACCATACAATGAGCAGTTCTTC.

The rearrangement uses TRBV13 and TRBJ1-3; maybe TRBD1 (6 bases). V dropped 5 bases and J dropped 6 bases, with 14 bases sitting between them. CDR3 length: 14 amino acids. Germline V lookup: CDR1 PRHDT, CDR2 FYEKMQ (reference sequence). In nucleotides, the CDR3 is TGTGCCAGCAGCAAGCGCGACAGGAAAAACACCATATATTTT. Translating gives CASSKRDRKNTIYF.

V is TRBV27 and J is TRBJ2-1; 13 bases align to TRBD2. The V gene's germline CDR1 is MNHEY and CDR2 SMNVEV (reference sequence). The CDR3 totals 18 residues. Trimming took 0 bases from V and 8 from J; bases not matched to a gene: 10. The CDR3: CASSLSTRTSGSRYEQFF. In DNA form, the CDR3 reads TGTGCCAGCAGTTTATCGACAAGGACTAGCGGGAGTCGGTATGAGCAGTTCTTC.

The chain joins TRBV7-3 to TRBJ2-3; D call uncertain. CDR1 SGHTA and CDR2 FQGTGA come from the germline V gene. V lost 5 bases and J 4 bases, leaving 13 bases between the germline ends. This CDR3 has 14 residues. Written as DNA, the CDR3 is TGTGCCAGCAGCCCCGGTTACGTCGCAGATACGCAGTATTTT. Translation: CASSPGYVADTQYF.

Here the CDR3 DNA reads TGCGCCAGCAGCCAAGTGGGAACTTGGACTAGCGGGCTTTCCTACGAGCAGTACTTC. This encodes CASSQVGTWTSGLSYEQYF. The rearrangement joins TRBV4-1 to TRBJ2-7; 11 bases line up with TRBD2. Germline V CDR1 and CDR2: MGHRA, YSYEKL. This CDR3 has 19 residues. The V and J ends lost 1 base and 1 base, in that order; junction bases with no gene match: 12.

This chain connects TRBV6-5 to TRBJ2-7; D possibly corresponds to TRBD1 (6 bases). Germline V gene data show CDR1 as MNHEY and CDR2 as SVGAGI. V was shortened by 3 bases and J by 2 bases, with 11 bases between the two germline ends. The CDR3 has 14 amino acids. CDR3 loop: CASSYVRGAYEQYF. The DNA for the CDR3 is TGTGCCAGCAGTTATGTCAGGGGAGCCTACGAGCAGTACTTC.

The chain recombines TRBV30 with TRBJ1-1; 7 bases match TRBD1. The CDR3 extends over 13 amino acids. The ends lost 1 base at V and 5 bases at J; junction bases unmatched: 4. Germline lookup yields CDR1 GTSNPN and CDR2 SVGIG (reference sequence). As DNA, the CDR3 is TGTGCCTGGAGTGGACAGGGAGGTACTGAAGCTTTCTTT. It encodes CAWSGQGGTEAFF. Drawing the rest from reference TRBV30 and TRBJ1-1, the complete variable domain is SQTIHQWPATLVQPVGSPLSLECTVEGTSNPNLYWYRQAAGRGLQLLFYSVGIGQISSEVPQNLSASRPQDRQFILSSKKLLLSDSGFYLCAWSGQGGTEAFFGQGTRLTVV.

This clone has only one observation. The chain links TRBV19 to TRBJ1-5; possibly TRBD1 for D (6 bases). CDR1 and CDR2 from the germline V gene are LNHDA and SQIVND (reference sequence). Trimming cost V 3 bases and J 4 bases, with 13 bases left between them. This CDR3 has 15 amino acids. CDR3 protein: CASSMEEGQNQPQHF. CDR3 DNA: TGTGCCAGTAGTATGGAAGAGGGACAAAATCAGCCCCAGCATTTT.

This clone was recorded once. This chain connects TRBV11-3 to TRBJ2-1; D possibly corresponds to TRBD2 (5 bases). The CDR3 length is 18 residues. The germline gives CDR1 SGHNT, CDR2 YENEEA. Trimming took off 1 base at V and 0 bases at J, with 16 bases between the two ends. In DNA form, the CDR3 reads TGTGCCAGCAGCTTAGTGTGGGAGCCCCGTAGCTCCTACAATGAGCAGTTCTTC. This gives the protein CASSLVWEPRSSYNEQFF.

V usage is TRBV12-1 and J usage is TRBJ2-6; the DNA was not used to check the table's D call, TRBD1. TRBV12-1 is a pseudogene segment. The length of the CDR3 is 18 residues. The CDR3 sequence: CASSFGPGQNSGANVLTF. CDR3 DNA: TGTGCCAGCAGCTTTGGCCCGGGACAGAACTCTGGGGCCAACGTCCTGACTTTC.

This chain uses TRBV7-7 with TRBJ2-2; D is perhaps TRBD2 (6 bases). The length of the CDR3 is 17 residues. Trimming left V 1 base short and J 5 bases short, with 17 bases between. Germline values: CDR1 SSHAT, CDR2 FNYEAQ (reference sequence). The CDR3 bases are TGTGCCAGCAGCTTAGGAGGAAACAAGGGGAGGACCGGGGAGCTGTTTTTT. Its translation: CASSLGGNKGRTGELFF.

The genes are TRBV5-1 and TRBJ2-1, with 8 bases that match TRBD2. The CDR3 contains 15 residues. Per the germline V gene, CDR1 is SGHRS and CDR2 is YFSETQ. V dropped 6 bases and J dropped 3; count of bases not matched to a gene: 8. CDR3 loop: CASKTGTRIYNEQFF. In DNA, the CDR3 is TGCGCCAGCAAAACCGGGACTAGGATCTACAATGAGCAGTTCTTC.

The V call is TRBV11-3, the J call TRBJ2-3; D gene ambiguous. Germline CDR1 is SGHNT and CDR2 is YENEEA. The CDR3 is made up of 12 amino acids. The V and J ends lost 5 bases and 5 bases respectively, with 8 bases between them. CDR3 in DNA: TGTGCCAGCAGCCAGGAAGGAGATACGCAGTATTTT. Residues: CASSQEGDTQYF.

The chain couples TRBV28 to TRBJ2-1; 7 nucleotides line up with TRBD1. The CDR3 is 14 amino acids. Unmatched junction bases numbered 6, after V lost 6 bases and J lost 4 bases. Looked up from germline, CDR1 is MDHEN and CDR2 is SYDVKM. This chain's CDR3 is CASSRDSQYNEQFF. For the CDR3, the DNA is TGTGCCAGCAGCCGGGACAGCCAATACAATGAGCAGTTCTTC.

Only a few counts were recorded for this clone. The rearrangement uses TRBV2 and TRBJ1-5, with TRBD1 matching over 10 bases. Germline CDR1 is SNHLY and CDR2 is FYNNEI. The CDR3 is made up of 15 amino acids. V was pared by 5 bases and J by 6 bases, with 7 bases of the junction left unmatched. For the CDR3, the DNA is TGTGCCAGCAGTCGGGACAGGGGAATGGTTCAGCCCCAGCATTTT. This codes for CASSRDRGMVQPQHF.

The chain joins TRBV4-1 to TRBJ2-5, with D possibly TRBD2 on 6 matching bases. In germline, CDR1 is MGHRA, CDR2 YSYEKL. Trimming stripped 4 bases from V and 4 bases from J, with 13 bases between. The CDR3 runs to 14 residues. CDR3 amino acids: CASSLITGVETQYF. The CDR3, as DNA: TGCGCCAGCAGCCTTATTACGGGAGTAGAGACCCAGTACTTC.